One sample yielded the 10 T cell receptor beta chains listed below, sequenced in a study of identical twins. TCRdb analysed the 5' RACE reads with MiXCR anew, one entry per CDR3 protein. The sample lists about 240,000 distinct CDR3 sequences; approximately 7.8% were seen once. These data were also reused for a study on yellow fever vaccine responses in identical twins.

Sequenced: CD8+ T cells sorted from blood. These receptors were collected from a woman aged 18-30 years in good health.

In this sample, this clonotype turned up a few times. The CDR3 DNA sequence: TGTGCCACCAGCCGACAAACGGGAACCGGGGAGCTGTTTTTT. Translating it yields CATSRQTGTGELFF. The J gene is TRBJ2-2, the V gene TRBV24-1; D might be TRBD2 (5 bases). The V end was cut by 7 bases, the J end by 5 bases, with 13 bases between. The CDR3 is 14 amino acids. Germline assignment: CDR1 KGHDR and CDR2 SFDVKD.

This clonotype was counted between two and nine times. This chain uses TRBV6-5 with TRBJ2-2; weak D call: TRBD1 (5 bases). V gave up 0 bases and J gave up 5 bases, with 7 bases separating them. There are 14 residues in the CDR3. Per germline, CDR1 MNHEY and CDR2 SVGAGI. The CDR3 protein is CASSYSQGTGELFF. The CDR3 nucleotides are TGTGCCAGCAGTTACTCGCAGGGTACCGGGGAGCTGTTTTTT.

The rearrangement joins TRBV20-1 to TRBJ1-1; 8 bases map to TRBD1. Germline assignment: CDR1 DFQATT and CDR2 SNEGSKA (reference sequence). This CDR3 contains 16 residues. V gave up 6 bases and J gave up 0 bases; unmatched junction bases: 12. The DNA of the CDR3 is TGCAGTGCACCCATACAGGGGGAAGCTTTGAACACTGAAGCTTTCTTT. This translates into CSAPIQGEALNTEAFF.

This clonotype has ten or more counts. The chain employs TRBV24-1 and TRBJ2-1, with 9 nucleotides matching TRBD1. The germline V gene has CDR1 KGHDR and CDR2 SFDVKD. V shed 5 bases, J shed 4 bases, and the junction held 5 bases outside the gene matches. This CDR3 has 15 amino acids. DNA of the CDR3: TGTGCCACCAGTGGTGGGACAGGGATTTACAATGAGCAGTTCTTC. Its protein is CATSGGTGIYNEQFF.

This clonotype came up many times. The chain uses TRBV7-8 and TRBJ2-3; tentative D call: TRBD2 (5 bases). V lost 5 bases and J lost 6, with 15 bases in between. There are 14 residues in the CDR3. Per the germline V gene, CDR1 is SGHVS and CDR2 is FQNEAQ. In DNA, the CDR3 is TGTGCCAGCAGCCGCTCAGGACTCTTCGATACGCAGTATTTT. Amino acids: CASSRSGLFDTQYF.

This clonotype was counted many times. CDR3 nucleotide sequence: TGCAGTGCTAGAGATCTGGTTTCGTACAATGAGCAGTTCTTC. It yields the protein CSARDLVSYNEQFF. This rearrangement joins TRBV20-1 to TRBJ2-1; D not resolved. Deletions cut 0 bases from V and 4 bases from J, with 10 bases between. Germline lookup yields CDR1 DFQATT and CDR2 SNEGSKA (reference sequence). The CDR3 spans 14 residues.

This clonotype was counted at least ten times. The genes are TRBV5-5 and TRBJ2-7; D is possibly TRBD1 (5 bases). Trimming pared 2 bases from V and 0 bases from J, leaving 12 bases between. Germline-derived CDR1 and CDR2 are SGHKS and YYEKEE (reference sequence). CDR3 length: 15 amino acids. Written as DNA, the CDR3 is TGTGCCAGCAGCTTTACGGTCAGGGTCTCCTACGAGCAGTACGTC. Translation gives CASSFTVRVSYEQYV.

This clonotype was picked up a small number of times. CDR3 protein: CAITVSEYTGELFF. The CDR3 DNA sequence: TGTGCCATCACAGTTAGCGAGTACACCGGGGAGCTGTTTTTT. This chain connects TRBV10-3 to TRBJ2-2, with D perhaps matching TRBD2 (5 bases). The CDR3 consists of 14 residues. Germline CDR1 and CDR2: ENHRY and SYGVKD. V lost 7 bases, J lost 3 bases, and 12 bases lay in between.

The sample holds a few counts of this clonotype. The chain recombines TRBV11-2 with TRBJ2-1, with TRBD1 matching over 8 bases. Per the germline V gene, CDR1 is SGHAT and CDR2 is FQNNGV. The CDR3 contains 17 residues. V lost 0 bases and J lost 1; bases outside the gene matches: 5. The CDR3, as DNA: TGTGCCAGCAGCTTAGATCCTAGACAGGGGTCCTACAATGAGCAGTTCTTC. Translating it yields CASSLDPRQGSYNEQFF.

This clonotype was observed at least ten times. V gene TRBV5-6 combines with J gene TRBJ2-7; no clear D gene. V was trimmed by 1 base and J by 3 bases, leaving 5 bases between them. The CDR3 is 12 amino acids. The V gene's germline CDR1 is SGHDT and CDR2 YYEEEE. The CDR3 loop is CASSLIDYEQYF. The CDR3 DNA follows: TGTGCCAGCAGCTTGATAGACTACGAGCAGTACTTC.